The clone carrying this T cell receptor (beta chain) is a singleton in its sample. What it binds is unknown. The V end was cut by 0 bases, the J end by 1 base, with 8 bases between. The CDR3 runs 15 residues. Germline CDR1 reads ENHRY; CDR2 reads SYGVKD. This entry belongs to a study of CD8+CD57+ T cells in acquired aplastic anemia. Study in general: DNA per sorted CD4+ or CD8+ sample ranged about 0.2 to 30 ug, averaging roughly 3.3 ug. Findings and limits, study-wide: Statistical testing detected no significant gap in CD8+ Simpson's diversity between patients and controls. Patients and controls were found to share more than 25 CD8+ CDR3 sequences.

Profiling that covered TCR beta VDJ and CDR3 relied on genomic DNA as its template. TCRdb used MiXCR to reprocess the reads, holding one entry per CDR3 protein. This table holds 200,000 or so distinct CDR3 sequences, around 66% found once. The chain couples TRBV10-3 to TRBJ2-3; D ambiguous. The source is a human donor with severe aplastic anemia or a healthy control (not recorded which). The sequencing sample was made of sorted CD4+, CD8+, or CD8+CD57+ T cells (not recorded which) from PBMCs. The CDR3 nucleotides are TGTGCCATCAGTGAGTCCAGCGAAGGCACAGATACGCAGTATTTT. This translates into CAISESSEGTDTQYF.